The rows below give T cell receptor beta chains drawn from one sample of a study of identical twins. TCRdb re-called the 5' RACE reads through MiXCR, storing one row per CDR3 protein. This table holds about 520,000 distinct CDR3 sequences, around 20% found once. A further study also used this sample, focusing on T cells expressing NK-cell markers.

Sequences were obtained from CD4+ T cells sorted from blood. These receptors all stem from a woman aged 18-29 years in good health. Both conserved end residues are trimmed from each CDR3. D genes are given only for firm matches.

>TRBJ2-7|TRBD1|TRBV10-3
AIRDRGDEQY
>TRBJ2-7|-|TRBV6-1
ASSKTSRGFYLYEQY
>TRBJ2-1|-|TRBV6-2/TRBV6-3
ASSYSSGSRNEQF
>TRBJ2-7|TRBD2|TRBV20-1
SASPAGTSGYEQY
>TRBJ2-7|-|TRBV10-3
AIMSGDSYEQY
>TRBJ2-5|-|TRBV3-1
ASSHGVRGETQY
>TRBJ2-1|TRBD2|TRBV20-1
SAGTLAGLDNEQF
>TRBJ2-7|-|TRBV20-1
SGTSPLRTEQY
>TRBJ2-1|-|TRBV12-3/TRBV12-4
ASTKAGGADNEQF
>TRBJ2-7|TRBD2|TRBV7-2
ASSLSAGAYEQY
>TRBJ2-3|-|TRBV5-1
ASSPLTASSTDTQY
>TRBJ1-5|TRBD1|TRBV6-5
ASSSGQGTLGNQPQH
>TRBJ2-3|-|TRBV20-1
SAPGRLTSDTQY
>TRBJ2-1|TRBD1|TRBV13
ASSFTGTGPYNEQF
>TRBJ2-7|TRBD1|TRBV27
ASSLVPDRAEQY
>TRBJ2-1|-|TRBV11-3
ASRPQASYNEQF
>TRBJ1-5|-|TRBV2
ASSGGRVGNQPQH
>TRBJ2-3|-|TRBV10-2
AVKASAASTDTQY
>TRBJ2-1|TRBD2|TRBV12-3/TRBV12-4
ASSRRLAGGKQF
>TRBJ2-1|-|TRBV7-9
ASSLVFANEQF
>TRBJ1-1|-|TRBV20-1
SARKGAMNTEAF
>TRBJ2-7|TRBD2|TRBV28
ASSLLGAGPTVEQY
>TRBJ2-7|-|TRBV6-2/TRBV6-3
ASNGMRKRSSYEQY
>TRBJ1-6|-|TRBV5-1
ASSLEEAGRSPLH
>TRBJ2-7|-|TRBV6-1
ASRRTASYEQY
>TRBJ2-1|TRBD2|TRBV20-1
SARGGGSIPEQF
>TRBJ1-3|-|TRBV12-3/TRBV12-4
ASRRGTGNTIY
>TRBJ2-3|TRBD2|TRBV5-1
ASMLSSGGDTQY
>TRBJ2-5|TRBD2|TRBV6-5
ASSYSVTSRSRETQY
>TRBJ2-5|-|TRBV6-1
ASSEDGRDATQY
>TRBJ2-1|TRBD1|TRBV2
ASSRDSHNEQF
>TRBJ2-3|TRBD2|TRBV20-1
SAAGGRVDTQY
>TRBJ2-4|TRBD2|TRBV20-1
SARVQRETYIQY
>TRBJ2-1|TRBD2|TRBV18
ASSPLSGRLSYNEQF
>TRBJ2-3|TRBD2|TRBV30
AWGTSGADTQY
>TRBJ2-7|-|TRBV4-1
ASSSLGGSSYEQY
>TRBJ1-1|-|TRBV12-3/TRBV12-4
ASSKRVGDTEAF
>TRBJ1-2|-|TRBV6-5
ASSYVMQYGYT
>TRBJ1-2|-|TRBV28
ASSIPRRGPYGYT
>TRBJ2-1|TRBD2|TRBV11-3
ASSLDGSGAYNEQF
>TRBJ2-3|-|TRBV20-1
SARGRTTGTDTQY